This is a list of T cell receptor beta chains from one sample in a study of shared clonotypes between healthy human individuals. Some clones are missing from TCRdb's copy, which holds only in-frame ones; the method was immunoSEQ multiplex PCR. The repertoire holds 550,000 to 700,000 clones, with roughly 72% as singletons. Sequenced material: memory CD4+ T cells sorted from blood. All receptors come from a woman in her twenties or thirties in good health. Each CDR3 is given with its conserved first and last residue. D genes are given only for firm matches. Expanded clones are given a class, and other clones once, few, many or no size at all.

d_call	v_call	clone_size	j_call	cdr3_nt	cdr3_aa
TRBD1	TRBV5-5	few	TRBJ2-7	TGTGCCAGCAGCTTGGCCGGGACAGGCTCTTACGAGCAGTACTTC	CASSLAGTGSYEQYF
TRBD2	TRBV7-8	-	TRBJ2-1	TGTGCCAGCAGCTTTAGCGGGAGTGGTGAGCAGTTCTTC	CASSFSGSGEQFF
TRBD2	TRBV7-8	-	TRBJ2-5	TGTGCCAGCAGCTTAGCCCGCGGACTAGCGAGTCAAGAGACCCAGTACTTC	CASSLARGLASQETQYF
TRBD1	TRBV29-1	few	TRBJ1-1	TGCAGCGTTGAAAAGGGGGCTAGAGGCACTGAAGCTTTCTTT	CSVEKGARGTEAFF
-	TRBV19	-	TRBJ2-2	TGTGCCAGTAGTATAGGGTCTCGACGGAACACCGGGGAGCTGTTTTTT	CASSIGSRRNTGELFF
-	TRBV7-8	-	TRBJ1-4	TGTGCCAGCAGCCCCCACGGCCGGGGGCGCGGTGAAAAACTGTTTTTT	CASSPHGRGRGEKLFF
-	TRBV28	-	TRBJ1-4	TGTGCCAGCACTATAAACCGGGACGGTAATGAAAAACTGTTTTTT	CASTINRDGNEKLFF
TRBD1	TRBV28	-	TRBJ1-2	TGTGCCAGCAGTGGGGGACAGGGGACCGAGGGCTACACCTTC	CASSGGQGTEGYTF
TRBD1	TRBV28	few	TRBJ2-2	TGTGCCAGCACTCCGAGGGACAGGGTAACCGGGGAGCTGTTTTTT	CASTPRDRVTGELFF
TRBD2	TRBV28	-	TRBJ2-7	TGTGCCAGCAGGACCGGGACTAGCGCCTCCTACGAGCAGTACTTC	CASRTGTSASYEQYF
TRBD1	TRBV7-2	few	TRBJ1-2	TGTGCCAGCAGCAAGATATCGACAGGGATGAGCTATGGCTACACCTTC	CASSKISTGMSYGYTF
TRBD2	TRBV7-9	-	TRBJ2-5	TGTGCCAGCAGCCCCGGGTTGAGGCGGGGGACGGATCGGGCAGAGACCCAGTACTTC	CASSPGLRRGTDRAETQYF
-	TRBV6-5	-	TRBJ2-7	TGTGCCAGCAGAACCACGAAGGGGGACCGCTACGAGCAGTACTTC	CASRTTKGDRYEQYF
TRBD1	TRBV4-2	once	TRBJ1-5	TGTGCCAGCAGCCAAGGGGTACGGACAGGGGGCGATCAGCCCCAGCATTTT	CASSQGVRTGGDQPQHF
TRBD1	TRBV10-3	-	TRBJ1-1	TGTGCCATCAGAGGGACAGGGATGAACACTGAAGCTTTCTTT	CAIRGTGMNTEAFF
-	TRBV10-3	once	TRBJ1-2	TGTGCCATCAAGGGGACGGACCATGGCTACACCTTC	CAIKGTDHGYTF
-	TRBV6-5	-	TRBJ2-7	TGTGCCAGCAAAACGGGGATCGACAGCTCCTACGAGCAGTACTTC	CASKTGIDSSYEQYF
-	TRBV7-9	-	TRBJ2-1	TGTGCCAGCAGCTTACGTAGTAGCGCCGACAATGAGCAGTTCTTC	CASSLRSSADNEQFF
-	TRBV28	-	TRBJ1-4	TGTGCCAGCAGTTTACGACTCAAGCTATGGGCCCGAAAGGGGGAAAAACTGTTTTTT	CASSLRLKLWARKGEKLFF
TRBD1	TRBV10-3	-	TRBJ2-7	TGTGCCATCAGTGGTTCGGGACAGGGGGCCTACGAGCAGTACTTC	CAISGSGQGAYEQYF
-	TRBV19	-	TRBJ2-3	TGTGCCAGTAGTCCGGCTCATGGGGCAGATACGCAGTATTTT	CASSPAHGADTQYF
-	TRBV4-2	-	TRBJ2-7	TGTGCCAGCAGCCCGTCCCGGATGGGAGAGCAGTACTTC	CASSPSRMGEQYF
TRBD2	TRBV25-1	many	TRBJ2-1	TGTGCCAGCAGTGAGGTGGGACTAGCGGCAAACAATGAGCAGTTCTTC	CASSEVGLAANNEQFF
-	TRBV2	-	TRBJ2-1	TGTGCCAGCAGCCGGACAGCTAGCTCCTACAATGAGCAGTTCTTC	CASSRTASSYNEQFF
-	TRBV30	-	TRBJ2-7	TGTGCCTGGAGCGGAGCATACGAGCAGTACTTC	CAWSGAYEQYF
-	TRBV5-1	-	TRBJ1-1	TGCGCCAGCAGCTTGGCCCCGGGAAGCACTGAAGCTTTCTTT	CASSLAPGSTEAFF